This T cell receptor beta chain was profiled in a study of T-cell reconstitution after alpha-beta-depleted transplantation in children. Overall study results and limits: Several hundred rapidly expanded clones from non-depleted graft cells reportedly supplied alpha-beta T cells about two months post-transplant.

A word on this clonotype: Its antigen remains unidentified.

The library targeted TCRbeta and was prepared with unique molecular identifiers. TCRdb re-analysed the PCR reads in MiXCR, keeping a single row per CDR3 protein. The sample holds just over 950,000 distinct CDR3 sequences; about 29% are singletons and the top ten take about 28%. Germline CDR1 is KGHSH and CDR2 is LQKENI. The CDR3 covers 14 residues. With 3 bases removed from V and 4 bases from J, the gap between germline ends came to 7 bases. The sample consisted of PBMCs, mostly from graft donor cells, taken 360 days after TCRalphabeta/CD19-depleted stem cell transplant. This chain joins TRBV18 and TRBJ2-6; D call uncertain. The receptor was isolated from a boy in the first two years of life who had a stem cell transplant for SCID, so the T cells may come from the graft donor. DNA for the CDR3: TGTGCCAGCTCACCTACCATGGGGGCCAACGTCCTGACTTTC. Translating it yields CASSPTMGANVLTF.